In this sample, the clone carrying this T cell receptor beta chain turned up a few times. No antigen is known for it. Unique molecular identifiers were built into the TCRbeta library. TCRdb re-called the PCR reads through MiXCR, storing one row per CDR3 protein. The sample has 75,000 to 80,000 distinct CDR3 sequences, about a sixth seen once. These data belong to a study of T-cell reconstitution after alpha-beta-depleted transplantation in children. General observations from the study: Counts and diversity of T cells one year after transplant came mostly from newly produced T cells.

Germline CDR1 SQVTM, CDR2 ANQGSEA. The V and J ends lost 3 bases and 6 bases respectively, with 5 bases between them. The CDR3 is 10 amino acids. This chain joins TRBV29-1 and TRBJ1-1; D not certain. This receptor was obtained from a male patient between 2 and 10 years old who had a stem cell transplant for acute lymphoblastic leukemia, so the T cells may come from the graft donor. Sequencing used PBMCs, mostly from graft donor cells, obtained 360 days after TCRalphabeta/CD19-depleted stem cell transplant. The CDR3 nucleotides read TGCAGCGTTGAGCAGGCTGAAGCTTTCTTT. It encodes CSVEQAEAFF. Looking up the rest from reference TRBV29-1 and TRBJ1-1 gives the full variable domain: SAVISQKPSRDICQRGTSLTIQCQVDSQVTMMFWYRQQPGQSLTLIATANQGSEATYESGFVIDKFPISRPNLTFSTLTVSNMSPEDSSIYLCSVEQAEAFFGQGTRLTVV.